Following are 3 T cell receptor beta chains from one sample sequenced in a study of blood T cell repertoires in COVID-19. Clones were read by immunoSEQ multiplex PCR, and TCRdb kept only the in-frame ones, dropping some. This sample carries 250,000 to 400,000 clones, approximately 90% of them seen once, and the ten largest clones take under 2%. The sample taken for sequencing was peripheral blood. The source is a woman in her thirties with COVID-19, enrolled during active disease.

The rearrangement joins TRBV6-2 or TRBV6-3 to TRBJ1-2; a weak D match, TRBD1 (5 bases). Looked up from germline, CDR1 is MNHEY and CDR2 is SVGEGT. The V end lost 2 bases, the J end lost 0 bases, and 13 bases lay between the germline ends. The CDR3 has 16 residues. The CDR3 spells CASSYLRDSPNYGYTF. In DNA form, the CDR3 reads TGTGCCAGCAGTTACCTCCGCGACAGCCCTAACTATGGCTACACCTTC.

V gene TRBV5-4 combines with J gene TRBJ1-5, with D perhaps TRBD1 (5 bases). CDR1 SGHNT and CDR2 YYREEE come from the germline V gene (reference sequence). The V end lost 0 bases, the J end lost 1 base, and 8 bases lay between the germline ends. CDR3 length: 15 residues. This CDR3 reads CASSLGGMSNQPQHF. In DNA form, the CDR3 reads TGTGCCAGCAGCTTGGGGGGCATGAGCAATCAGCCCCAGCATTTT.

Note on this clone: The limits of the CDR3 on the DNA are not certain, so only TCRdb's listed CDR3 is given. CDR3 residues: CAWSVGGGTGVFF. The V and J genes are TRBV30 and TRBJ1-4. The CDR3 region is 13 residues in length, termini included. In germline, CDR1 is GTSNPN, CDR2 SVGIG (reference sequence).